What follows describes a single T cell receptor (beta chain). Antigen specificity is unknown. These data are taken from a study of siplizumab effects on memory and regulatory T cells. TCR templates, roughly 96,000 per sample, were assayed. Clones were sequenced by immunoSEQ multiplex PCR, and TCRdb holds only the in-frame ones, with some missing. The sample carries 100,000 or so clones, approximately 94% recorded once. Study-level points and caveats: Researchers could not give a naive or memory phenotype to roughly 75-95% of proliferating CD4+ or CD8+ clones.

CDR1 is MNHEY, CDR2 SVGAGI, per germline. V lost 4 bases and J 1 base, leaving 7 bases between the germline ends. The length of the CDR3 is 13 residues. The specimen sequenced was Tregs sorted from blood. V usage is TRBV6-5 and J usage is TRBJ1-2; D is unresolved. This TCR was recovered from a human donor in good health. DNA for the CDR3: TGTGCCAGCAGTTCAGTCTTTAACTATGGCTACACCTTC. Protein product: CASSSVFNYGYTF.